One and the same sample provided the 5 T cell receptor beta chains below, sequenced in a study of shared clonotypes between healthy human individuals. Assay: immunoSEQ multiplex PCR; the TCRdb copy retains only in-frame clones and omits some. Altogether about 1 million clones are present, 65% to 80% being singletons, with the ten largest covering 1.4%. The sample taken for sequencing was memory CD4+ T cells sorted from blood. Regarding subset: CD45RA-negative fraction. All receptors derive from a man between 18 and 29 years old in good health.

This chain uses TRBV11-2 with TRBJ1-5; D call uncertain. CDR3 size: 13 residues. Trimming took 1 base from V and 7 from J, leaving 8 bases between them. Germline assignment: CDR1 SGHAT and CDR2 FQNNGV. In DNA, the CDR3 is TGTGCCAGCAGCTTAGGGTTTAGCCAGCCCCAGCATTTT. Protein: CASSLGFSQPQHF.

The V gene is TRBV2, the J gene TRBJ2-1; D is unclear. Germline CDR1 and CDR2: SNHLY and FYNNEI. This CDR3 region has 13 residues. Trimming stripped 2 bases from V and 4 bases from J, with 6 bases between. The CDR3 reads CASSETRYNEQFF. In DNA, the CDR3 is TGTGCCAGCAGTGAAACCAGATACAATGAGCAGTTCTTC.

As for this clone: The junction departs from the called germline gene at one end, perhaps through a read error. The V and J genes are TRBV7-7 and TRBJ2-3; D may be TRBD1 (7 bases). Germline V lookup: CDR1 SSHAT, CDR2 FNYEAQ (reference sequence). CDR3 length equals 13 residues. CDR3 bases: TGTGCTAGCAGCTCAGGGGGGCCAGATACGCAGTATTTT. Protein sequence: CASSSGGPDTQYF.

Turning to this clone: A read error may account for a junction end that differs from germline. CDR3 DNA: TGTGCCAGTAGTTTAGACAGAAACTATGGCTACACCTTC. Residues: CASSLDRNYGYTF. The chain employs TRBV19 and TRBJ1-2; D is possibly TRBD1 (5 bases). Germline V gives CDR1 LNHDA, CDR2 SQIVND (reference sequence). The CDR3 has 13 residues. The whole variable domain, filled in from reference TRBV19 and TRBJ1-2, reads DGGITQSPKYLFRKEGQNVTLSCEQNLNHDAMYWYRQDPGQGLRLIYYSQIVNDFQKGDIAEGYSVSREKKESFPLTVTSAQKNPTAFYLCASSLDRNYGYTFGSGTRLTVV.

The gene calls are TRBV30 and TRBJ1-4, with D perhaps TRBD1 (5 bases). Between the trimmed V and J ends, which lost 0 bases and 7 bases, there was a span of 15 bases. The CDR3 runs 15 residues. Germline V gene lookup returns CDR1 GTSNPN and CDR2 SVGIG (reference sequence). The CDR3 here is CAWSVMSGLSEKLFF. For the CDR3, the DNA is TGTGCCTGGAGTGTAATGTCGGGGCTCAGTGAAAAACTGTTTTTT.